Detailed here is one T cell receptor beta chain. Its antigen remains unknown. The ends were cut back, 4 bases at V and 2 bases at J, with 9 bases in the middle. This CDR3 contains 14 residues. Germline CDR1 is SGHTA and CDR2 is FQGNSA. This entry comes from a study of cytomegalovirus exposure and HLA in healthy donors. The study's findings and limits: Three chains linked to CMV were shown in vitro to be specific for CMV antigens. For cytomegalovirus status, the classifier reportedly gave diagnoses with high specificity and sensitivity.

The donors were part of the validation cohort, which consisted of roughly 110 subjects and was separate from the first cohort of under 850 subjects. TCRdb's table, derived via immunoSEQ multiplex PCR, lists solely in-frame clones and lacks some. The sample shows 130,000 or so clones, 90% of them seen only once. V and J are TRBV7-2 and TRBJ1-5, with a possible D match to TRBD1 (6 bases). Sequences were obtained from PBMCs. This TCR was sampled from a young woman in good health and CMV-seropositive. The CDR3 DNA follows: TGTGCCAGCAGCTCGGCAGGGGGCAATCAGCCCCAGCATTTT. It yields the protein CASSSAGGNQPQHF.